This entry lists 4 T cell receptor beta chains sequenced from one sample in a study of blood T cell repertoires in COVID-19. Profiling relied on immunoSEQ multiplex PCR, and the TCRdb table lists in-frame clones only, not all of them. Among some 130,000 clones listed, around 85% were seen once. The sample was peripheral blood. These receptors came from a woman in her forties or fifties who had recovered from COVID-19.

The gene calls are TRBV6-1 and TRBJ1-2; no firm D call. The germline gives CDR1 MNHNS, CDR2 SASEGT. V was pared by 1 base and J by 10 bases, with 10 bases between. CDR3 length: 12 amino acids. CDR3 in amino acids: CASSEGNRIYTF. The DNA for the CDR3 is TGTGCCAGCAGTGAAGGAAACAGAATCTACACCTTC.

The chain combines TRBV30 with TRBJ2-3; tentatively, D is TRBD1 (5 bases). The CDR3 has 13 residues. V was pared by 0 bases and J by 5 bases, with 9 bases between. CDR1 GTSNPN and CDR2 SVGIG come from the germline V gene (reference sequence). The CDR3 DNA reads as TGTGCCTGGAGTGTTCCAGGGAAAGATACGCAGTATTTT. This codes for CAWSVPGKDTQYF.

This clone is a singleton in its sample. CDR3 protein: CASSLTGSNEKLFF. The CDR3, as DNA: TGTGCCAGCAGCTTGACGGGTTCTAATGAAAAACTGTTTTTT. This chain joins TRBV5-6 and TRBJ1-4; D unclear. Germline CDR1 SGHDT, CDR2 YYEEEE. V was pared by 1 base and J by 3 bases, with 7 bases between. CDR3 size: 14 residues. Using reference TRBV5-6 and TRBJ1-4 for the parts outside the CDR3, the full variable domain is DAGVTQSPTHLIKTRGQQVTLRCSPKSGHDTVSWYQQALGQGPQFIFQYYEEEERQRGNFPDRFSGHQFPNYSSELNVNALLLGDSALYLCASSLTGSNEKLFFGSGTQLSVL.

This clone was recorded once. DNA for the CDR3: TGCGCCAGCAGCTTGGGAGACATAACAGGGACCTATGGCTACACCTTC. The encoded protein is CASSLGDITGTYGYTF. This chain links TRBV5-1 with TRBJ1-2; the D gene is possibly TRBD1 (6 bases). This CDR3 comprises 16 residues. The V end was cut by 0 bases, the J end by 4 bases, with 16 bases between. Germline CDR1 is SGHRS and CDR2 is YFSETQ.